What follows describes a single T cell receptor (beta chain). Its binding antigen is unknown. No much larger clone exists at a distance of one base, and base qualities are not known. Moderately to severely active disease, a Clinical Activity Score of at least 3, a NOSPECS grade of at least 4, and a duration under 3 months were present in ophthalmopathy patients. The study excluded patients with uncontrolled infections, other autoimmune diseases, pregnancy or lactation. Diagnoses were established on the basis of clinical symptoms, serum thyroxine and TRAb, thyroid ultrasound, and orbital computed tomography. PBMCs were isolated from approximately 10 ml of fresh peripheral blood by Ficoll-Paque density gradient centrifugation. Total RNA was extracted using Trizol reagent, and RNA quality was assessed on an Agilent 2100 Bioanalyzer. The sample originates from a study of T cells in Graves' hyperthyroidism and ophthalmopathy (dated by TCRdb to about 2019). Background for the entire study: Peripheral blood samples were taken at initial diagnosis, before any treatment was given. The 75 to 100 discovery patients were randomly split 7:3 into training and test sets. Once sampling was done, hyperthyroidism patients were given methimazole at a starting dose of 30 mg daily, whereas ophthalmopathy patients were given high-dose intravenous methylprednisolone. Thyroid tissue and blood T-cell repertoires from more than five Graves' hyperthyroidism patients were also compared in the study. TCR Vbeta CDR3 sequencing of 135 peripheral blood samples (about 45 ophthalmopathy, about 74 hyperthyroidism and some 17 progressor patients) is reported in the paper. A discovery cohort of roughly 100 patients, roughly 40 with Graves' ophthalmopathy and 55 to 65 with stable Graves' hyperthyroidism, was used to find distinguishing TCR V-J signatures. Prospective prediction of ophthalmopathy was tested in an independent validation cohort of 18 to 20 hyperthyroidism patients and around 16 patients who later progressed to ophthalmopathy. Broader findings and caveats from the paper: Ophthalmopathy was separated from stable hyperthyroidism by a 13 V-J signature model, with approximately 85% sensitivity and about 84% specificity obtained in cross-validation and 80%/75% obtained in testing. Sample size was not statistically predetermined, and blinding of investigators to group allocation was not performed. In validation, the model predicted progression to ophthalmopathy with roughly 70% sensitivity and 72% to 85% specificity, a median of about six months before onset. Most expanded thyroid clonotypes (frequency above 0.001) were also detected in blood, a finding suggesting that blood repertoires may reflect thyroid immune responses.

From its cysteine to its phenylalanine, the CDR3 spans 15 amino acids. This entry keeps only the CDR3 DNA: 45 bases, framed from base 1. Trimming removed 6 bases from V and 5 bases from J; the gene matches leave 7 bases unexplained. The germline V gene supplies CDR1 MNHNS and CDR2 SASEGT. The TCR beta CDR3 regions were amplified from RNA transcripts. A first-round RT-PCR of the TCR CDR3 used the HTBI primer set with the Qiagen OneStep RT-PCR kit. Libraries were constructed in a second round of multiplex PCR, after which size selection and purification were carried out. The libraries were sequenced on an Illumina HiSeq2000 using paired-end 100 bp reads. On the authors' methods: SOAPnuke was used to process the raw data, throwing out any read that contained adapters or uncalled bases, had a mean Phred below 15, or lacked an exact constant-primer or identifier match. COPE v1.2.5 was used to merge high-quality paired reads, and clonotypes were defined as unique nucleotide sequences. MiTCR v1.1 was used to align the clonotypes against IMGT TRBV, TRBD and TRBJ reference segments. The analysis included only V-J combinations with a frequency above 0.0001, which together covered 99% to 99.2% of the repertoires. A TCS score was defined as the ratio of F50 (clonal expansion) to E x V (chaos), with BLOSUM62-based TCRdist applied between CDR3 peptides within each V-J. Welch's t-statistics and random forest reduced fewer than 550 V-J features to roughly 13, which were used in a naive Bayes classifier (R e1071). Using fastp trimming at Q25 and MiXCR clonotype assembly, TCRdb reanalyzed the public sequencing data and kept in-frame beta chains. For every CDR3 protein sequence, its rows merge into one entry that carries the most common genes and DNA. In this record, the V and J calls reflect TCRdb's handling and not the investigators' own analysis. This sample has roughly 650,000 distinct CDR3 sequences in its table, and around 15% of those were observed once. The ten largest clones represent 2.5% to 4% of the sample.

The chain is assembled from TRBV6-1 and TRBJ2-2; TRBD1 agrees with 9 junctional bases. The specimen sequenced was blood. The sequence derives from a woman aged 40-49 years with Graves' ophthalmopathy. In nucleotides, the sequence is TGTGCCAGCAGCAAGATACAGGGGGCAACCGGGGAGCTGTTTTTT. Its translation is CASSKIQGATGELFF.